The sequence of this T cell receptor beta chain was determined in a study of ipilimumab plus nivolumab after autologous stem cell transplantation. About the study: The DLBCL group included primary refractory and relapsed cases.

Study findings and constraints: TCR repertoire, Treg phenotype and gut microbiota reportedly support more study of this approach.

Concerning this clone itself: Its antigen is undetermined.

Checkpoint therapy with ipilimumab 1 mg/kg began 14 to 28 days after transplant. Using immunoSEQ multiplex PCR, the repertoire was profiled, and TCRdb retains in-frame clones only, with some absent. Of 12,000 or so clones listed, 69% are singletons. The CDR3 covers 14 residues. Material: PBMCs, obtained in a trial of ipilimumab plus nivolumab as post-transplant consolidation. This sequence joins TRBV21-1 and TRBJ2-2; TRBD1 is the table's D call and was not checked against the DNA. TRBV21-1 is given as a pseudogene. The sequence was collected from a male donor with diffuse large B-cell lymphoma. The CDR3 DNA reads TGTGCCAGCAGCGGGCGACAGAACACCGGGGAGCTGTTTTTT. Translating gives CASSGRQNTGELFF.